This is a list of T cell receptor beta chains from one sample in a study of CXCR3-negative and CXCR3-positive naive CD8 T cells. No DNA is given; TCRdb re-called the 5' RACE reads and lists each CDR3 protein once. Recorded for this sample: roughly 39,000 distinct CDR3 sequences. Source material: memory CD8+ T cells from blood. All receptors derive from a human donor in good health. Some clones in this sample may be carry-over from other donors' samples. The CDR3 runs from the conserved cysteine through the conserved F or W. Each record gives: clone size, V gene, J gene, CDR3 protein. The listing skips clone size in some rows; elsewhere it reads once, few, many or a size class.

clone_size: NA; v_call: TRBV12-3/TRBV12-4; j_call: TRBJ1-2; cdr3_aa: CASRDSGGGYTF
clone_size: NA; v_call: TRBV12-3/TRBV12-4; j_call: TRBJ2-1; cdr3_aa: CASSLVGHEQFF
clone_size: NA; v_call: TRBV10-3; j_call: TRBJ1-5; cdr3_aa: CAISEAGTGYQPQHF
clone_size: NA; v_call: TRBV5-1; j_call: TRBJ2-1; cdr3_aa: CASSAPADDSTYNEQFF
clone_size: NA; v_call: TRBV5-1; j_call: TRBJ2-1; cdr3_aa: CASSLEAGGYNEQFF
clone_size: NA; v_call: TRBV5-6; j_call: TRBJ2-2; cdr3_aa: CASSSGTSGNTGELFF
clone_size: NA; v_call: TRBV12-3/TRBV12-4; j_call: TRBJ1-2; cdr3_aa: CASSLSVLANYGYTF
clone_size: NA; v_call: TRBV4-3; j_call: TRBJ2-1; cdr3_aa: CASSQDKGQGANEQFF
clone_size: NA; v_call: TRBV10-1; j_call: TRBJ2-7; cdr3_aa: CASSERTGLSGQYF
clone_size: NA; v_call: TRBV28; j_call: TRBJ1-1; cdr3_aa: CASNEGSGNTEAFF
clone_size: NA; v_call: TRBV5-1; j_call: TRBJ2-2; cdr3_aa: CASSPLSGELFF
clone_size: NA; v_call: TRBV21-1; j_call: TRBJ1-5; cdr3_aa: CASTIRRISNQPQHF
clone_size: NA; v_call: TRBV5-1; j_call: TRBJ2-7; cdr3_aa: CASSFGLGQRIYEQYF
clone_size: NA; v_call: TRBV9; j_call: TRBJ2-3; cdr3_aa: CASSGSLTDTQYF
clone_size: NA; v_call: TRBV20-1; j_call: TRBJ2-7; cdr3_aa: CSARDLAGGDYEQYF
clone_size: NA; v_call: TRBV4-3; j_call: TRBJ1-2; cdr3_aa: CASSQDREVGYYDGYTF
clone_size: NA; v_call: TRBV29-1; j_call: TRBJ2-7; cdr3_aa: CSVVPGNHYEQYF
clone_size: NA; v_call: TRBV5-1; j_call: TRBJ2-1; cdr3_aa: CASSTNPGSYNEQFF
clone_size: NA; v_call: TRBV27; j_call: TRBJ2-7; cdr3_aa: CASSFGVSYEQYF
clone_size: NA; v_call: TRBV27; j_call: TRBJ1-5; cdr3_aa: CASSLPSNTGTGNQPQHF
clone_size: NA; v_call: TRBV2; j_call: TRBJ2-3; cdr3_aa: CASRDYSGGTIDTQYF
clone_size: NA; v_call: TRBV7-8; j_call: TRBJ2-5; cdr3_aa: CASSSGTSGGPQETQYF
clone_size: NA; v_call: TRBV29-1; j_call: TRBJ1-1; cdr3_aa: CSVEQGVEAFF
clone_size: medium-sized; v_call: TRBV24-1; j_call: TRBJ2-1; cdr3_aa: CATSDLEGEANEQFF
clone_size: NA; v_call: TRBV20-1; j_call: TRBJ2-7; cdr3_aa: CSAPRPGLAGAPEIYEQYF
clone_size: NA; v_call: TRBV4-3; j_call: TRBJ2-5; cdr3_aa: CASSQDGTGGSETQYF
clone_size: NA; v_call: TRBV6-1; j_call: TRBJ2-7; cdr3_aa: CASSEAPGTGGRYEQYF
clone_size: NA; v_call: TRBV3-1; j_call: TRBJ2-3; cdr3_aa: CASSQVQQDTQYF
clone_size: NA; v_call: TRBV7-9; j_call: TRBJ1-1; cdr3_aa: CASSLGPGGTEAFF
clone_size: NA; v_call: TRBV23-1; j_call: TRBJ1-1; cdr3_aa: CASSQEVTRPEAFF